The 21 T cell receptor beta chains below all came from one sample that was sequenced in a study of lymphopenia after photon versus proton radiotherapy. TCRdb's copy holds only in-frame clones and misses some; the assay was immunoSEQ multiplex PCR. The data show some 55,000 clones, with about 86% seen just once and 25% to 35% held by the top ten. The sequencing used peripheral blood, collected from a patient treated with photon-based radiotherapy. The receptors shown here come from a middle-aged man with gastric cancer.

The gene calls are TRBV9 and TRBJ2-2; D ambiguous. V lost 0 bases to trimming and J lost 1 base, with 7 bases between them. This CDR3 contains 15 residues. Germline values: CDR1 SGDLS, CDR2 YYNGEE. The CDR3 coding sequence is TGTGCCAGCAGCGTAGTGAGTGTGAACACCGGGGAGCTGTTTTTT. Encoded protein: CASSVVSVNTGELFF.

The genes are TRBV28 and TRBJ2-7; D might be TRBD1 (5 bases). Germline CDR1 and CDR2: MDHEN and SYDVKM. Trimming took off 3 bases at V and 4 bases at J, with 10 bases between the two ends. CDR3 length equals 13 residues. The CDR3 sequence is CASSFPPGYEQYF. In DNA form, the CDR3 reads TGTGCCAGCAGTTTTCCTCCAGGGTACGAGCAGTACTTC.

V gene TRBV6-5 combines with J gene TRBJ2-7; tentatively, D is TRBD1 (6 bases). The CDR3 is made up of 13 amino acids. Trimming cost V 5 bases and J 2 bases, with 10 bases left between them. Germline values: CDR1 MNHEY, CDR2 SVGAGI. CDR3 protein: CASSNRETYEQYF. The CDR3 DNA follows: TGTGCCAGCAGTAACAGGGAAACCTACGAGCAGTACTTC.

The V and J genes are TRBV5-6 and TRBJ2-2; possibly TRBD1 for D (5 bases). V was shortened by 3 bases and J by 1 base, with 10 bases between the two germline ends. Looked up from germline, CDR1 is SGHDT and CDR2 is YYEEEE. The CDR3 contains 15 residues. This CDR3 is CASSYFRGNTGELFF. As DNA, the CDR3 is TGTGCCAGCAGCTACTTTAGGGGGAACACCGGGGAGCTGTTTTTT. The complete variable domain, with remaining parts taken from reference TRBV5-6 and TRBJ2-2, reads DAGVTQSPTHLIKTRGQQVTLRCSPKSGHDTVSWYQQALGQGPQFIFQYYEEEERQRGNFPDRFSGHQFPNYSSELNVNALLLGDSALYLCASSYFRGNTGELFFGEGSRLTVL.

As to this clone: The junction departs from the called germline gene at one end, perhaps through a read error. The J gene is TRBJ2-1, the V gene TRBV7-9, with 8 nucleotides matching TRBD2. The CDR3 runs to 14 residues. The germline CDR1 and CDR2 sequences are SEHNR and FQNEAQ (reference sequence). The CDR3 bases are TGTGCCAGCAGCGTAGCGGGGTCGAACAATGAGCAGTTCTTC. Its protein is CASSVAGSNNEQFF.

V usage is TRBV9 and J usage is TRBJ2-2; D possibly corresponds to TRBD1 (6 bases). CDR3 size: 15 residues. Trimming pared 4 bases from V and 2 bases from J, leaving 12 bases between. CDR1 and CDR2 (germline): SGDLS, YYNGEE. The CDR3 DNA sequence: TGTGCCAGCAGCCCCCAAGGGGGTAACACCGGGGAGCTGTTTTTT. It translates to CASSPQGGNTGELFF. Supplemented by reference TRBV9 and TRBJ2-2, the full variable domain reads DSGVTQTPKHLITATGQRVTLRCSPRSGDLSVYWYQQSLDQGLQFLIQYYNGEERAKGNILERFSAQQFPDLHSELNLSSLELGDSALYFCASSPQGGNTGELFFGEGSRLTVL.

CDR3 coding DNA: TGTGCCAGCAGCTTAGCTTGGAATTCACCCCTCCACTTT. It yields the protein CASSLAWNSPLHF. The chain employs TRBV7-2 and TRBJ1-6; D is undetermined. Looked up from germline, CDR1 is SGHTA and CDR2 is FQGNSA. This CDR3 is built from 13 residues. Trimming pared 0 bases from V and 7 bases from J, leaving 4 bases between.

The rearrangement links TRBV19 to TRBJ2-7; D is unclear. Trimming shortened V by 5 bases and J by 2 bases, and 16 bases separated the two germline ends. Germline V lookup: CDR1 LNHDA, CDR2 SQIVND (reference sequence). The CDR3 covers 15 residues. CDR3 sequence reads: CASSPTGPTTYEQYF. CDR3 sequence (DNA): TGTGCCAGTAGTCCAACCGGGCCCACCACCTACGAGCAGTACTTC.

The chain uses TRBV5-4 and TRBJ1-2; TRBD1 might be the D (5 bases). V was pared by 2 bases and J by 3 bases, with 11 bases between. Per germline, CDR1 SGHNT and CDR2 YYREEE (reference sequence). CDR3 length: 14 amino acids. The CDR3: CASSFEGLHYGYTF. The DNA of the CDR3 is TGTGCCAGCAGCTTTGAGGGGTTACACTATGGCTACACCTTC.

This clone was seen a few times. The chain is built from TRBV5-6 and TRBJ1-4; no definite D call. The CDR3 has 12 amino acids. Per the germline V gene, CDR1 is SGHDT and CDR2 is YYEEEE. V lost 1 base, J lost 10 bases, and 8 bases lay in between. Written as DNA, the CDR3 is TGTGCCAGCAGCTTGTTAGCGGGAAAACTGTTTTTT. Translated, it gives CASSLLAGKLFF.

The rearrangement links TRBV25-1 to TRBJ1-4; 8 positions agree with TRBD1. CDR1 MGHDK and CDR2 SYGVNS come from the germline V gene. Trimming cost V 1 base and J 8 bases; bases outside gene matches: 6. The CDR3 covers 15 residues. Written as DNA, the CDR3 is TGTGCCAGCAGTGAATCTACAGGGGGTTTCGAAAAACTGTTTTTT. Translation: CASSESTGGFEKLFF.

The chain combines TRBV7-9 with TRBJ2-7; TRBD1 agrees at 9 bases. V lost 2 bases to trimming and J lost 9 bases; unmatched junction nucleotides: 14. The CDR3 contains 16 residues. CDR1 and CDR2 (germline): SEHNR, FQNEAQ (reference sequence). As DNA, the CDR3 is TGTGCCAGCAGCTTAATCGGGACAGGGATGGGGACCGGGCAGTACTTC. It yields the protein CASSLIGTGMGTGQYF.

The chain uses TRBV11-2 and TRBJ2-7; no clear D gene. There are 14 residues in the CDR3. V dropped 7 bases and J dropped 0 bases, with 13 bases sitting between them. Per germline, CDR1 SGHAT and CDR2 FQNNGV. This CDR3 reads CASTPTPSSYEQYF. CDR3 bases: TGTGCCAGCACCCCCACCCCGAGCTCCTACGAGCAGTACTTC.

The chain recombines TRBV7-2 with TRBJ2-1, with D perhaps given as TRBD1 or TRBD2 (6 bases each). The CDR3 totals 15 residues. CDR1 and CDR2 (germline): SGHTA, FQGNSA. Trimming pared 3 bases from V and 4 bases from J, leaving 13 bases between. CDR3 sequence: CASSLGAGQYNEQFF. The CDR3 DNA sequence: TGTGCCAGCAGCTTGGGGGCGGGACAATACAATGAGCAGTTCTTC. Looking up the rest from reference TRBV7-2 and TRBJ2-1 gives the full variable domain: GAGVSQSPSNKVTEKGKDVELRCDPISGHTALYWYRQSLGQGLEFLIYFQGNSAPDKSGLPSDRFSAERTGGSVSTLTIQRTQQEDSAVYLCASSLGAGQYNEQFFGPGTRLTVL.

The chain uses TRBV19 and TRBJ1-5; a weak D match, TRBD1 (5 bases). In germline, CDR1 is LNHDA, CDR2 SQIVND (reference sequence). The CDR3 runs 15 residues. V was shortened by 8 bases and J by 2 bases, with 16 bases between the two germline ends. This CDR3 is CASLGGAGGNQPQHF. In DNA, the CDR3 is TGTGCCAGTTTGGGGGGAGCGGGTGGCAATCAGCCCCAGCATTTT.

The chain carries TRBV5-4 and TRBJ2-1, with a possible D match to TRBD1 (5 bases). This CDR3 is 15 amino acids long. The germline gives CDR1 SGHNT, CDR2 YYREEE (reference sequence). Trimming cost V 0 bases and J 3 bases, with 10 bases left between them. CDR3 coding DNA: TGTGCCAGCAGCTTGGCCCGGCAGGGCTACAATGAGCAGTTCTTC. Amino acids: CASSLARQGYNEQFF.

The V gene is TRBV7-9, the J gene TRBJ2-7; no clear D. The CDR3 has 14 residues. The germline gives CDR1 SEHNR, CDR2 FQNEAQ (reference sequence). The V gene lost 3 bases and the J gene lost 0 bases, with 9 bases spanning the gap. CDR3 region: CASSFSPSSYEQYF. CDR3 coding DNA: TGTGCCAGCAGCTTTTCTCCCAGCTCCTACGAGCAGTACTTC.

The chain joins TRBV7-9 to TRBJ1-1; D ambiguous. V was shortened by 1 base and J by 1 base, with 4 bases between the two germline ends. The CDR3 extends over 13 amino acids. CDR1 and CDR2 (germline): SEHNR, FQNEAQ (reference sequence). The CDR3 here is CASSLGQNTEAFF. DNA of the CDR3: TGTGCCAGCAGCTTAGGTCAGAACACTGAAGCTTTCTTT. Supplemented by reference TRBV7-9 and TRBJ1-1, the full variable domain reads DTGVSQNPRHKITKRGQNVTFRCDPISEHNRLYWYRQTLGQGPEFLTYFQNEAQLEKSRLLSDRFSAERPKGSFSTLEIQRTEQGDSAMYLCASSLGQNTEAFFGQGTRLTVV.

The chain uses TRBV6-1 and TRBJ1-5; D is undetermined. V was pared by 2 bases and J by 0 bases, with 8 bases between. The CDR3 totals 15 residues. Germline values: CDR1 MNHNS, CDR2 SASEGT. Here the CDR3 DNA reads TGTGCCAGCAGTGAAAACTGGAATAGCAATCAGCCCCAGCATTTT. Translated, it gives CASSENWNSNQPQHF.

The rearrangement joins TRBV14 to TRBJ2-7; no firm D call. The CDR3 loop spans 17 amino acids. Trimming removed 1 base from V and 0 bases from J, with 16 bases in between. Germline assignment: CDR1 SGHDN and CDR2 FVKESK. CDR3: CASSQVVPFYLSYEQYF. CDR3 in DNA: TGTGCCAGCAGCCAAGTAGTACCCTTTTACCTCTCCTACGAGCAGTACTTC.

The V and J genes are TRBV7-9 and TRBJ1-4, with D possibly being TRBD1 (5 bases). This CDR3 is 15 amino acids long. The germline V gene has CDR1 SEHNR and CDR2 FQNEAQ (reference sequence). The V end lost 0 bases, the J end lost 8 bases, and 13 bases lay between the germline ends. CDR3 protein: CASSLAQAATEKLFF. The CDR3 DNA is TGTGCCAGCAGCTTAGCACAGGCCGCCACGGAAAAACTGTTTTTT.